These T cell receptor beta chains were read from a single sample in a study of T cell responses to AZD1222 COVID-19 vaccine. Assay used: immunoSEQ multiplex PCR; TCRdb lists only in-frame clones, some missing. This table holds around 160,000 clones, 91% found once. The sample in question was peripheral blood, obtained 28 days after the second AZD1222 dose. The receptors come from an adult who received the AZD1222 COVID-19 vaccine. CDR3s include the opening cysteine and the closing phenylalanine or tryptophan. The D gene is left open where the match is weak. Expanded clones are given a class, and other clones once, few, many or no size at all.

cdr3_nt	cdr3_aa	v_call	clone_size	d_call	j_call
TGTGCCAGCAGCGTAGAACTACCAAGAGTCACCGGGGAGCTGTTTTTT	CASSVELPRVTGELFF	TRBV9	NA	NA	TRBJ2-2
TGTGCCAGCAGCTTGGGGGGAGGACTGAACAAAAACATTCAGTACTTC	CASSLGGGLNKNIQYF	TRBV5-4	NA	NA	TRBJ2-4
TGTGCCAGCAGCCCGACCAGTCTACAGGTGAACTATGGCTACACCTTC	CASSPTSLQVNYGYTF	TRBV5-5	NA	NA	TRBJ1-2
TGTGCCAGCAGTTCAGCGGGGGACACCAGAGGTGAGCAGTTCTTC	CASSSAGDTRGEQFF	TRBV6-5	NA	TRBD2	TRBJ2-1
TGTGCCAGCAGTTCACAGGGTTCCTACAATGAGCAGTTCTTC	CASSSQGSYNEQFF	TRBV27	NA	NA	TRBJ2-1
TGTGCCAGCAGTCGGGGCAGGGGGGACACTGAAGCTTTCTTT	CASSRGRGDTEAFF	TRBV6-5	NA	TRBD1	TRBJ1-1
TGTGCCAGCAGTTACCCCACCGGGATGGACTGGCAAGAGACCCAGTACTTC	CASSYPTGMDWQETQYF	TRBV6-2/TRBV6-3	NA	NA	TRBJ2-5
TGTGCCAGCAGCATTCAGCGGGGGGGCCTCTACGAGCAGTACTTC	CASSIQRGGLYEQYF	TRBV7-2	NA	TRBD2	TRBJ2-7
TGTGCCAGCAGCGCGAATACAAGAACCTACAATGAGCAGTTCTTC	CASSANTRTYNEQFF	TRBV9	few	NA	TRBJ2-1
TGTGCCAGCAGCTCTCAGGGTAAAGGCGGCTACACCTTC	CASSSQGKGGYTF	TRBV11-2	NA	NA	TRBJ1-2
TGTGCCAGCAGCCAAGATATTAGGGGGCTTCAGCCCCAGCATTTT	CASSQDIRGLQPQHF	TRBV4-2	NA	TRBD1	TRBJ1-5
TGTGCCAGCTCGGGGGGCGGACTCCAGACCCAGTACTTC	CASSGGGLQTQYF	TRBV27	NA	NA	TRBJ2-5
TGTGCCAGTAACACATGGACCATATATTTT	CASNTWTIYF	TRBV19	NA	NA	TRBJ1-3
TGTGCCAGCAGAAGGACCCAGGGTACTGAAGCTTTCTTT	CASRRTQGTEAFF	TRBV6-5	NA	NA	TRBJ1-1
TGCGCCAGCAGCTACCGGGCCATCACAGATACGCAGTATTTT	CASSYRAITDTQYF	TRBV5-1	NA	NA	TRBJ2-3
TGTGCCATCAGTGGGGAGGACCCATCGGAGACCCAGTACTTC	CAISGEDPSETQYF	TRBV10-3	NA	NA	TRBJ2-5
TGTGCCAGCAGCTTAGAGGGCAGAGGGACCGGGGAGCTGTTTTTT	CASSLEGRGTGELFF	TRBV7-8	NA	NA	TRBJ2-2
TGCGCCAGCAGCCAAGCTCAGACGGACTATGGCTACACCTTC	CASSQAQTDYGYTF	TRBV4-3	NA	NA	TRBJ1-2
TGTGCCAGCAGTTTGGGCAGAGGGGATGGCTACACCTTC	CASSLGRGDGYTF	TRBV12-3/TRBV12-4	NA	NA	TRBJ1-2
TGTGCCAGCAGCCCCCTATACACTAGCAATGAGCAGTTCTTC	CASSPLYTSNEQFF	TRBV7-9	NA	NA	TRBJ2-1
TGTGCCAGCAGTGAGAGGACAGGGGGCTTGTCCCGGTATGGCTACACCTTC	CASSERTGGLSRYGYTF	TRBV6-1	NA	TRBD1	TRBJ1-2
TGTGCCAGCTCAATCCCACTGGGACTTTTGGGGAATGAGCAGTTCTTC	CASSIPLGLLGNEQFF	TRBV18	NA	NA	TRBJ2-1
TGTGCCTGGAGCCGTAGGGAAGCTAACTATGGCTACACCTTC	CAWSRREANYGYTF	TRBV30	once	NA	TRBJ1-2
TGTGCCAGCAATGGGGTGGGAGAAAAACTGTTTTTT	CASNGVGEKLFF	TRBV2	NA	NA	TRBJ1-4
TGTGCCAGCTCACCAAAGGGGGGACCAGTTAGGGATACGCAGTATTTT	CASSPKGGPVRDTQYF	TRBV18	NA	NA	TRBJ2-3
TGTGCCAGTAGTCCCTACCCGCGGGGGGCCGGGGAGCTGTTTTTT	CASSPYPRGAGELFF	TRBV19	NA	TRBD2	TRBJ2-2
TGTGCCATCAGAACCGGGACAGACATAGATACGCAGTATTTT	CAIRTGTDIDTQYF	TRBV10-3	NA	TRBD1	TRBJ2-3
TGTGCCAGCAGCCAGCGCAGGGTTTCCAAGGGCCACGAGCAGTACTTC	CASSQRRVSKGHEQYF	TRBV11-2	NA	NA	TRBJ2-7
TGTGCCAGCAGCTTAGTACAGGGGCCCGAAGGTGAAGCTTTCTTT	CASSLVQGPEGEAFF	TRBV7-9	once	TRBD1	TRBJ1-1
TGTGCCAGCAGTGAAGTTGGGACAGGGATTAAGAGTTCACCCCTCCACTTT	CASSEVGTGIKSSPLHF	TRBV6-1	NA	TRBD1	TRBJ1-6
TGTGCCAGCAGCTTAGTACGGGACAGGTCCTACGAGCAGTACTTC	CASSLVRDRSYEQYF	TRBV13	NA	TRBD1	TRBJ2-7
TGTGCCAGCAGTGAAATCCGAGGGGGTGAGCAGTTCTTC	CASSEIRGGEQFF	TRBV6-1	NA	NA	TRBJ2-1
TGCAGCGTTGACGGTAAGGCGGGTGAAGGGGCCAATGAGCAGTTCTTC	CSVDGKAGEGANEQFF	TRBV29-1	NA	NA	TRBJ2-1
TGTGCCAGCAGTTACTCGGTGACTAGCGGGAGAGACTACAATGAGCAGTTCTTC	CASSYSVTSGRDYNEQFF	TRBV6-2/TRBV6-3	NA	TRBD2	TRBJ2-1
TGTGCCACCAGTGATTTGATGGGCAGTCAAGAGACCCAGTACTTC	CATSDLMGSQETQYF	TRBV24-1	once	NA	TRBJ2-5
TGTGCCAGCAGTTCTACTAGCGGGGACGGAGAGACCCAGTACTTC	CASSSTSGDGETQYF	TRBV7-8	NA	TRBD2	TRBJ2-5
TGTGCCAGCAGCTTAGATCCAAGGGGGAAAGGAAGCGGAAAACTGTTTTTT	CASSLDPRGKGSGKLFF	TRBV11-3	once	NA	TRBJ1-4
TGCGCCAGCAGCCCGGGACAGGGGGCAGGTGGCAATCAGCCCCAGCATTTT	CASSPGQGAGGNQPQHF	TRBV5-1	NA	TRBD1	TRBJ1-5
TGTGCCAGCAGCTTGGCCGGAAGATCCTCTGAAGCTTTCTTT	CASSLAGRSSEAFF	TRBV5-6	NA	NA	TRBJ1-1
TGTGCCAGCAGCGATGGAATAGGGACAGCATTAAACACTGAAGCTTTCTTT	CASSDGIGTALNTEAFF	TRBV2	NA	TRBD1	TRBJ1-1
TGTGCCAGCAGCTCCCTCCTAGCGGGACGGGGGGAGCAGTACTTC	CASSSLLAGRGEQYF	TRBV7-8	NA	TRBD2	TRBJ2-7
TGCGCCAGCAGCTTGGATGGACAGCCCAACTATGGCTACACCTTC	CASSLDGQPNYGYTF	TRBV5-1	NA	NA	TRBJ1-2
TGTGCCAGCACGGGTAGTGAAAAACTGTTTTTT	CASTGSEKLFF	TRBV2	few	NA	TRBJ1-4
TGTGCCAGCAGTTTTATACCACCCCCGTTGAATGAGCAGTTCTTC	CASSFIPPPLNEQFF	TRBV6-5	NA	NA	TRBJ2-1
TGTGCCAGCAGCCAAGGATGGCAGGGGGCTGTTCAGCCCCAGCATTTT	CASSQGWQGAVQPQHF	TRBV3-1/TRBV3-2	few	TRBD1	TRBJ1-5
TGCGCCAGCAGCCAAGCCCCGAGCGGGAGAGGCGAGCAGTTCTTC	CASSQAPSGRGEQFF	TRBV4-1	NA	TRBD2	TRBJ2-1
TGTGCCAGCAGCGTAGATCAGAGCACCATATATTTT	CASSVDQSTIYF	TRBV9	NA	NA	TRBJ1-3
TGTGCCAGTGGGAGGACTGGGAATAGCAATCAGCCCCAGCATTTT	CASGRTGNSNQPQHF	TRBV19	NA	NA	TRBJ1-5
TGTGCCAGCAGCCAAAGTACGGGGTCAAACGAGCAGTACTTC	CASSQSTGSNEQYF	TRBV3-1/TRBV3-2	few	NA	TRBJ2-7
TGTGCCAGCAGCCCAGCAGGGCCCGGGGAGCTGTTTTTT	CASSPAGPGELFF	TRBV6-5	once	NA	TRBJ2-2
TGTGCCAGTAGTACGTGGGGACAAGTTGAAGCTTTCTTT	CASSTWGQVEAFF	TRBV19	NA	NA	TRBJ1-1